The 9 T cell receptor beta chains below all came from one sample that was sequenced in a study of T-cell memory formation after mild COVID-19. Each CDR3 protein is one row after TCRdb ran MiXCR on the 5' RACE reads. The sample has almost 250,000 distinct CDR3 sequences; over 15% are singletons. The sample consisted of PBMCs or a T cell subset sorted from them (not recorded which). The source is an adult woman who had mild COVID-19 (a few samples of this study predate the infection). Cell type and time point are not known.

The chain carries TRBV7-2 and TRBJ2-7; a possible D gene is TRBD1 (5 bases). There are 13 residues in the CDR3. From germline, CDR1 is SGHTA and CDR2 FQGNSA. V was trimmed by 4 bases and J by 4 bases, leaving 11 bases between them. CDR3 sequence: CASSSQPGYEQYF. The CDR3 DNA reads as TGTGCCAGCAGCTCGCAACCAGGGTACGAGCAGTACTTC.

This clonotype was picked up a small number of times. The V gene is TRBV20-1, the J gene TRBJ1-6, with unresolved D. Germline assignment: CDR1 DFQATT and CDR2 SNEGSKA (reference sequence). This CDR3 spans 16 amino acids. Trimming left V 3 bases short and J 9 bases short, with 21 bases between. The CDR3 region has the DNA TGCAGTGCTAGCCCCCCTGGGATGGAAGGGAGTTCACCCCTCCACTTT. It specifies CSASPPGMEGSSPLHF.

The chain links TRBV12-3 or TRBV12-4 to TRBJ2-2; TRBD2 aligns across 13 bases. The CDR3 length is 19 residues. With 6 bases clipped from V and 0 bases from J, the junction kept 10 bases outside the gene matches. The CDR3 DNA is TGTGCCAGCAGCCTAGCCTCACTAGCGGGGGGGCCGAACACCGGGGAGCTGTTTTTT. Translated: CASSLASLAGGPNTGELFF.

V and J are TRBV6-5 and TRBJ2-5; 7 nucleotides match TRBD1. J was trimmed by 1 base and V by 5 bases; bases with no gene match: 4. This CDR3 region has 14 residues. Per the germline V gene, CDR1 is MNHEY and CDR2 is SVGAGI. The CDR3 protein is CASSADRVQETQYF. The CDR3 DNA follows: TGTGCCAGCAGTGCAGACAGGGTCCAAGAGACCCAGTACTTC.

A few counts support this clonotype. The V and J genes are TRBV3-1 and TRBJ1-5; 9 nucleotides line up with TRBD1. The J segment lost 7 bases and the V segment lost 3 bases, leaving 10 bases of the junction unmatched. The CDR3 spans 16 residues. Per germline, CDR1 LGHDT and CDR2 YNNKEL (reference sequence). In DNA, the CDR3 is TGTGCCAGCAGCCAGAGACCGGGACAGGGCTGGCAGCCCCAGCATTTT. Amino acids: CASSQRPGQGWQPQHF.

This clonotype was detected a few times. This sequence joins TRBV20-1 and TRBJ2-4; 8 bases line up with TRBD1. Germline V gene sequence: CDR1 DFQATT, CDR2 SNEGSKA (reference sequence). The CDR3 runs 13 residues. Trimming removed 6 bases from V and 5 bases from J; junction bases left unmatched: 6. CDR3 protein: CSAPPTGENIQYF. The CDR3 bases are TGCAGTGCCCCCCCGACAGGGGAAAACATTCAGTACTTC.

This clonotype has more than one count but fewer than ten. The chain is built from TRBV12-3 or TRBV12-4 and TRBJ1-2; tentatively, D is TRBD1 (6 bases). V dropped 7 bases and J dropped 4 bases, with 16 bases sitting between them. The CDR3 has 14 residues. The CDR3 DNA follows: TGTGCCAGCAATCCGGCAACAGGGTTCTATGGCTACACCTTC. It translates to CASNPATGFYGYTF.

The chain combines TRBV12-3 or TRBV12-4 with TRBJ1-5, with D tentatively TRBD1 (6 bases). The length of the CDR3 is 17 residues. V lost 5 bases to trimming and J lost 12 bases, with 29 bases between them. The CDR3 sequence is CASSQRITGTRKPYQHF. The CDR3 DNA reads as TGTGCCAGCAGTCAGAGGATTACCGGGACAAGAAAACCGTACCAGCATTTT.

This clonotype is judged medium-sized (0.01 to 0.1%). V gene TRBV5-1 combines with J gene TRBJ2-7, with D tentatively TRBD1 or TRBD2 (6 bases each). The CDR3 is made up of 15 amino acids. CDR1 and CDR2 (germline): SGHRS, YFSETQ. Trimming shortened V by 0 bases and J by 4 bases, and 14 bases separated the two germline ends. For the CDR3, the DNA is TGCGCCAGCAGCTTGGAAAGTTTAGGGGGGTACGAGCAGTACTTC. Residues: CASSLESLGGYEQYF.